The 17 T cell receptor beta chains given below trace back to one sample, sequenced in a study of T cells after yellow fever vaccination. TCRdb reanalysed the 5' RACE reads using MiXCR and keeps one entry per CDR3 protein. The repertoire holds a few hundred thousand distinct CDR3 sequences, with 6.2% as singletons. The starting material was PBMCs, obtained 5 days after the yellow fever booster vaccination. These receptors were obtained from a man aged 25 to 40 who received the YFV17D yellow fever vaccine.

V gene TRBV4-3 combines with J gene TRBJ2-1, with a possible D match to TRBD1 (5 bases). V gave up 3 bases and J gave up 9 bases, with 12 bases separating them. This CDR3 spans 13 amino acids. Germline lookup yields CDR1 LGHNA and CDR2 YSLEER. The CDR3 region has the DNA TGCGCCAGCAGCCAGGAAGGGGTTAGTGAGCAGTTCTTC. It specifies CASSQEGVSEQFF.

This clonotype came up a few times. V and J are TRBV20-1 and TRBJ1-5; D remains ambiguous. Trimming removed 1 base at V and 5 bases at J, with 15 bases between. CDR1 DFQATT and CDR2 SNEGSKA come from the germline V gene (reference sequence). The CDR3 extends over 15 amino acids. CDR3 residues: CSARAEGSNYQPQHF. The CDR3 nucleotides are TGCAGTGCTAGAGCAGAGGGATCAAATTATCAGCCCCAGCATTTT.

The chain joins TRBV10-3 to TRBJ2-2; the match to TRBD1 covers 12 bases. V was clipped by 4 bases and J by 7 bases; unmatched bases: 7. This CDR3 contains 16 residues. From germline, CDR1 is ENHRY and CDR2 SYGVKD. CDR3 DNA: TGTGCCATCAGTGCCGGGACAGGGGGCGCCGACGGGGAGCTGTTTTTT. It codes for CAISAGTGGADGELFF.

The CDR3, as DNA: TGCAGTGCTCGTCGACTAGCACTCGTCGACTACAATGAGCAGTTCTTC. This codes for CSARRLALVDYNEQFF. This chain links TRBV20-1 with TRBJ2-1; 7 bases fit TRBD2. CDR3 length: 16 residues. V shed 5 bases and J 3 bases; nucleotides not matched to a gene: 13. Germline V gene lookup returns CDR1 DFQATT and CDR2 SNEGSKA (reference sequence).

The CDR3 loop reads CASSSDRFWEQFF. The CDR3 coding sequence is TGTGCCAGCAGCTCGGACCGCTTTTGGGAGCAGTTCTTC. The J gene is TRBJ2-1, the V gene TRBV11-2, with D unclear. The CDR3 has 13 residues. Germline V lookup: CDR1 SGHAT, CDR2 FQNNGV. V lost 4 bases, J lost 10 bases, and 14 bases lay in between.

J is TRBJ2-5 and V is TRBV19; TRBD2 aligns across 8 bases. Trimming at V came to 8 bases and at J to 3 bases, leaving 11 bases not matched to a gene. The CDR3 has 15 residues. Germline assignment: CDR1 LNHDA and CDR2 SQIVND (reference sequence). The CDR3 nucleotides are TGTGCCAGTGGCAAAACGGGACTAGTTAAAGAGACCCAGTACTTC. Its protein product is CASGKTGLVKETQYF.

The DNA of the CDR3 is TGCGCCAGCAGCTTGAACGGGATGAACACTGAAGCTTTCTTT. Protein product: CASSLNGMNTEAFF. V and J are TRBV5-1 and TRBJ1-1; D is unclear. Between the trimmed V and J ends, which lost 1 base and 0 bases, there was a span of 7 bases. CDR3 length: 14 amino acids. Germline CDR1 is SGHRS and CDR2 is YFSETQ.

This clonotype was recorded at least ten times. The J gene is TRBJ2-5, the V gene TRBV20-1; D not certain. CDR3 length equals 13 residues. Deletions cut 5 bases from V and 2 bases from J, with 12 bases between. The germline V gene encodes CDR1 DFQATT and CDR2 SNEGSKA (reference sequence). Here the CDR3 DNA reads TGCAGTGCTCTTTTGAACAGTCAAGAGACCCAGTACTTC. Its translation: CSALLNSQETQYF.

This clonotype was recorded a few times. The chain combines TRBV27 with TRBJ2-3, with 15 bases fitting TRBD2. This CDR3 has 18 residues. The junction had 7 bases not matched to a gene; V was cut back by 1 base and J by 5 bases. Per germline, CDR1 MNHEY and CDR2 SMNVEV (reference sequence). The chain's CDR3 is CASSLLGRTSGRVDTQYF. CDR3 in DNA: TGTGCCAGCAGTTTATTGGGGAGGACTAGCGGGAGGGTAGATACGCAGTATTTT.

This clonotype was recorded at least ten times. The V gene is TRBV7-3, the J gene TRBJ2-1; 7 nucleotides match TRBD2. V gave up 2 bases and J gave up 2 bases; unmatched junction bases: 0. The CDR3 loop spans 14 amino acids. Germline CDR1 and CDR2: SGHTA and FQGTGA. CDR3 in amino acids: CASSLLAAYNEQFF. CDR3 bases: TGTGCCAGCAGCTTACTAGCGGCCTACAATGAGCAGTTCTTC.

This clonotype has a handful of counts. The rearrangement uses TRBV29-1 and TRBJ2-1; 8 nucleotides line up with TRBD1. Germline loops: CDR1 SQVTM, CDR2 ANQGSEA. The junction had 7 bases not matched to a gene; V was cut back by 5 bases and J by 4 bases. The CDR3 totals 14 residues. CDR3: CSVTGQDRYNEQFF. The CDR3 DNA reads as TGCAGCGTTACGGGACAGGACAGATACAATGAGCAGTTCTTC.

This clonotype has only a few counts. The chain employs TRBV18 and TRBJ2-5, with 7 bases aligning to TRBD1. Germline CDR1 is KGHSH and CDR2 is LQKENI. The CDR3 is made up of 14 amino acids. Losses at the gene ends were 3 bases for V and 5 bases for J; bases not matched to a gene: 6. The CDR3 sequence: CASSPPKGGETQYF. DNA of the CDR3: TGTGCCAGCTCACCGCCTAAAGGGGGCGAGACCCAGTACTTC.

This clonotype showed up many times. The chain uses TRBV3-1 and TRBJ2-3; D unclear. The germline V gene has CDR1 LGHDT and CDR2 YNNKEL (reference sequence). V shed 4 bases and J shed 0 bases, with 8 bases lying between them. CDR3 size: 14 residues. The CDR3 sequence: CASSPTLSTDTQYF. The CDR3 nucleotides read TGTGCCAGCAGCCCCACCCTTAGCACAGATACGCAGTATTTT.

This clonotype showed up many times. The chain links TRBV6-5 to TRBJ2-3; 8 positions match TRBD2. Per germline, CDR1 MNHEY and CDR2 SVGAGI. J lost 4 bases, V lost 0 bases, and 0 bases had no gene match. The CDR3 consists of 14 residues. CDR3 coding DNA: TGTGCCAGCAGTTACTCGGGACTAGCAGATACGCAGTATTTT. This translates into CASSYSGLADTQYF.

This clonotype was picked up a small number of times. The chain is built from TRBV20-1 and TRBJ2-1, with D hard to call. CDR1 is DFQATT and CDR2 is SNEGSKA in the germline V gene (reference sequence). This CDR3 is built from 12 residues. V lost 5 bases to trimming and J lost 7 bases, with 12 bases between them. In DNA form, the CDR3 reads TGCAGTGCTCCCCTACCCTGGAATGAGCAGTTCTTC. It encodes CSAPLPWNEQFF.

The sample holds a few counts of this clonotype. The rearrangement uses TRBV29-1 and TRBJ2-7; 9 positions agree with TRBD2. Germline assignment: CDR1 SQVTM and CDR2 ANQGSEA. The CDR3 covers 12 residues. V lost 2 bases, J lost 6 bases, and 2 bases stayed unmatched. CDR3 loop: CSVELAGREQYF. The DNA for the CDR3 is TGCAGCGTTGAACTAGCGGGACGCGAGCAGTACTTC.

The chain combines TRBV4-2 with TRBJ2-1; D unclear. Germline values: CDR1 LGHNA, CDR2 YNFKEQ. This CDR3 contains 16 residues. V was shortened by 1 base and J by 1 base, with 11 bases between the two germline ends. CDR3 loop: CASSQGGSGSYNEQFF. CDR3 in DNA: TGTGCCAGCAGCCAAGGGGGAAGTGGGTCCTACAATGAGCAGTTCTTC.